This T cell receptor (beta chain) is drawn from a study of blood T cell repertoires in COVID-19. Germline V gene data show CDR1 as SEHNR and CDR2 as FQNEAQ (reference sequence). The length of the CDR3 is 15 residues. V shed 4 bases, J shed 6 bases, and the junction held 6 bases outside the gene matches. Under the authors' procedure: Using reference gene primer amplification, nucleated cell counts were estimated. TCRdb's copy holds only in-frame clones and misses some; the assay was immunoSEQ multiplex PCR. The V and J calls and clone size were taken over from that table, and D and trimming were inferred from the DNA. The sample holds 85,000 to 100,000 clones; about four fifths are singletons and the top ten take 20% to 25%.

The clonotype originates from a human donor in a cohort sampled during active COVID-19. The chain recombines TRBV7-9 with TRBJ1-2, with 12 bases identical to TRBD1. The sequenced sample was peripheral blood. The CDR3 DNA is TGTGCCAGCAGCTATCCGGGACAGGGGGCGCATGGCTACACCTTC. Amino acid sequence: CASSYPGQGAHGYTF. The full variable domain, completed using reference TRBV7-9 and TRBJ1-2, is DTGVSQNPRHKITKRGQNVTFRCDPISEHNRLYWYRQTLGQGPEFLTYFQNEAQLEKSRLLSDRFSAERPKGSFSTLEIQRTEQGDSAMYLCASSYPGQGAHGYTFGSGTRLTVV.